The 24 T cell receptor beta chains given below trace back to one sample, sequenced in a study of tumor and adjacent non-tumor tissue in lung cancer. Three rounds of nested PCR, following a modified ARM-PCR protocol, produced the TCRbeta library. TCRdb independently ran MiXCR on the multiplex PCR reads; one entry per CDR3 protein. The profile covers about 110,000 distinct CDR3 sequences, with 84% appearing a single time and 20% to 25% taken by the ten largest. The template was RNA from unsorted bulk tissue. Sequenced input: lung tumor tissue. The receptors come from a man in his sixties or seventies with non-small cell lung cancer.

Regarding this clonotype: At one end the junction does not follow the germline gene, possibly because of a read error. The rearrangement uses TRBV5-6 and TRBJ2-5, with D hard to call. Germline CDR1 SGHDT, CDR2 YYEEEE. The CDR3 has 12 amino acids. In DNA form, the CDR3 reads TGTGCCGGCAGCTACATAGAAGAGAGCCAGTACTTC. Translation: CAGSYIEESQYF. Based on the CDR3 plus reference TRBV5-6 and TRBJ2-5, the full variable domain is DAGVTQSPTHLIKTRGQQVTLRCSPKSGHDTVSWYQQALGQGPQFIFQYYEEEERQRGNFPDRFSGHQFPNYSSELNVNALLLGDSALYLCAGSYIEESQYFGPGTRLLVL.

Concerning this clonotype itself: A read error may produce the germline difference seen at one junction end. The chain is built from TRBV6-2 or TRBV6-3 and TRBJ1-2; perhaps TRBD1 as D (5 bases). Germline V gene sequence: CDR1 MNHEY, CDR2 SVGEGT. This CDR3 has 13 residues. The CDR3 DNA reads as TGTGCCAGCAGTCGTTCGGGACGAGATGGCTACACCTTT. Residues: CASSRSGRDGYTF.

For this clonotype: In this CDR3 the conserved last residue, phenylalanine or tryptophan, is missing, so a read error is likely. V is TRBV29-1 and J is TRBJ2-2; 11 bases agree with TRBD2. The CDR3 runs 14 residues. V lost 3 bases, J lost 5 bases, and 2 bases stayed unmatched. The germline V gene encodes CDR1 SQVTM and CDR2 ANQGSEA. Written as DNA, the CDR3 is TGCAGCGTTGACGTAGCGGGGGGGACCGGGGAGCTGTTTTCT. It translates to CSVDVAGGTGELFS.

This chain connects TRBV6-1 to TRBJ2-2; the D gene is possibly TRBD2 (5 bases). Trimming left V 5 bases short and J 12 bases short, with 25 bases between. Germline lookup yields CDR1 MNHNS and CDR2 SASEGT. This CDR3 has 16 amino acids. The CDR3 sequence is CASSHSPIGDSEKLFF. The CDR3 DNA is TGTGCCAGCAGTCACTCACCAATCGGGGATTCCGAGAAGCTGTTTTTT.

As regards this clonotype: The final CDR3 position lacks the conserved phenylalanine or tryptophan, pointing to a likely read error. It is unclear where the CDR3 begins or ends on the DNA, so no DNA is shown, and the CDR3 is as TCRdb lists it. The chain uses TRBV11-1 and TRBJ1-2. Germline V lookup: CDR1 SGHAT, CDR2 FQDESV (reference sequence). The CDR3 comprises 12 residues, both ends counted. The CDR3 region is CASSLYRYGYIL.

This chain uses TRBV6-1 with TRBJ2-1, with D possibly matching TRBD2 (7 bases). The ends were cut back, 7 bases at V and 15 bases at J, with 31 bases in the middle. CDR3 length: 16 amino acids. CDR1 and CDR2 from the germline V gene are MNHNS and SASEGT. The CDR3 DNA follows: TGTGCCAGCATCCTAAGGGGGGGCACCGGGTCCAATGAGAGGTTCTTC. It codes for CASILRGGTGSNERFF.

This clonotype was picked up a small number of times. A much larger clone sits a single nucleotide away, making a read error possible. The V and J genes are TRBV6-2 or TRBV6-3 and TRBJ2-3; TRBD2 matches at 11 bases. CDR3 length equals 15 residues. Germline V lookup: CDR1 MNHEY, CDR2 SVGEGT. The CDR3: CATSSWTSGTDTQYF. The CDR3 DNA follows: TGTGCCACCAGTTCTTGGACTAGCGGGACAGATACGCAGTATTTT.

Note on this clonotype: Being one base from a much bigger clone, this may be a read error. The chain links TRBV19 to TRBJ1-5, with D perhaps TRBD1 (5 bases). Deletions cut 6 bases from V and 7 bases from J, with 22 bases between. Per the germline V gene, CDR1 is LNHDA and CDR2 is SQIVND (reference sequence). The CDR3 has 16 residues. The CDR3 is CASSRDPGEGMQPQHF. Here the CDR3 DNA reads TGTGCCAGTAGCAGAGACCCGGGGGAAGGAATGCAGCCCCAGCATTTT.

The table lists this clonotype with many counts. The CDR3 sequence: CASSAAGPQETQYF. For the CDR3, the DNA is TGTGCCAGCAGCGCCGCAGGACCGCAAGAGACCCAGTACTTC. V and J are TRBV5-4 and TRBJ2-5; D ambiguous. CDR1 and CDR2 from the germline V gene are SGHNT and YYREEE (reference sequence). There are 14 residues in the CDR3. Trimming took 4 bases from V and 2 from J, leaving 12 bases between them. Full variable domain (outside the CDR3, taken from reference TRBV5-4 and TRBJ2-5): ETGVTQSPTHLIKTRGQQVTLRCSSQSGHNTVSWYQQALGQGPQFIFQYYREEENGRGNFPPRFSGLQFPNYSSELNVNALELDDSALYLCASSAAGPQETQYFGPGTRLLVL.

In regard to this clonotype: One junction end disagrees with the germline gene, perhaps due to a read error. V gene TRBV28 combines with J gene TRBJ2-3; D may be TRBD1 or TRBD2 (5 bases each). Germline-derived CDR1 and CDR2 are MDHEN and SYDVKM. This CDR3 spans 16 amino acids. The CDR3 region is CASSVIARVPTGTQYF. The CDR3 DNA sequence: TGTGCCAGCAGTGTTATAGCGAGGGTGCCCACAGGTACGCAGTATTTT. Combining the CDR3 with reference TRBV28 and TRBJ2-3 gives the whole variable domain DVKVTQSSRYLVKRTGEKVFLECVQDMDHENMFWYRQDPGLGLRLIYFSYDVKMKEKGDIPEGYSVSREKKERFSLILESASTNQTSMYLCASSVIARVPTGTQYFGPGTRLTVL.

Remarks on this clonotype: A read error is likely, as this CDR3 ends without the conserved phenylalanine or tryptophan. The CDR3 nucleotides read TGTGCCAGCAACAAAGGGTATAGCAAACAGCCCCAGCATTCT. This codes for CASNKGYSKQPQHS. The chain uses TRBV6-1 and TRBJ1-5; no reliable D call. Germline CDR1 is MNHNS and CDR2 is SASEGT. CDR3 size: 14 residues.

Worth noting for this clonotype: An end of the junction differs from the germline gene, which may be a read error. The chain links TRBV7-9 to TRBJ1-4; D is ambiguous. Germline CDR1 is SEHNR and CDR2 is FQNEAQ (reference sequence). This CDR3 region has 13 residues. The CDR3 protein is CASNSSCNEKLFF. The CDR3 coding sequence is TGTGCGAGCAACTCTAGCTGTAATGAAAAACTGTTTTTT.

With regard to this clonotype: No conserved phenylalanine or tryptophan is present at the end of the CDR3, so a read error is the likely explanation. The chain links TRBV28 to TRBJ2-7; D is uncertain. The germline gives CDR1 MDHEN, CDR2 SYDVKM. The CDR3 length is 14 residues. The DNA for the CDR3 is TGTGCCAACAGTCCTCCGTGGACCGAATACGAGCAGTACTTA. Translation: CANSPPWTEYEQYL.

Details on this clonotype: One end of the junction fails to match germline, which may point to a read error. This chain uses TRBV6-5 with TRBJ1-2; D gene ambiguous. Germline assignment: CDR1 MNHEY and CDR2 SVGAGI. The CDR3 length is 14 residues. The CDR3 loop is CANSYSPPAESYTF. The CDR3 nucleotides are TGTGCCAACAGTTACTCTCCCCCTGCGGAAAGTTACACCTTC.

The genes are TRBV5-6 and TRBJ2-6; D remains ambiguous. Trimming removed 7 bases from V and 0 bases from J, with 11 bases in between. The length of the CDR3 is 15 residues. Germline-derived CDR1 and CDR2 are SGHDT and YYEEEE. The CDR3 here is CASLYQHSGANVLTF. The CDR3 bases are TGTGCCAGCTTGTATCAGCACTCTGGGGCCAACGTCCTGACTTTC. The whole variable domain, remainder taken from reference TRBV5-6 and TRBJ2-6, is DAGVTQSPTHLIKTRGQQVTLRCSPKSGHDTVSWYQQALGQGPQFIFQYYEEEERQRGNFPDRFSGHQFPNYSSELNVNALLLGDSALYLCASLYQHSGANVLTFGAGSRLTVL.

A note on this clonotype: Its ends do not fully match the called genes, so a read error is possible. CDR3 in amino acids: CSAQIPEDNQLQHF. CDR3 DNA: TGCAGTGCTCAGATACCCGAGGACAATCAGCTCCAGCATTTT. The chain carries TRBV20-1 and TRBJ1-5; tentatively, D is TRBD1 (5 bases). The CDR3 consists of 14 residues. The germline gives CDR1 DFQATT, CDR2 SNEGSKA (reference sequence).

This clonotype was seen once. This is likely a read error, given that the CDR3 carries no conserved phenylalanine or tryptophan at its end. The limits of the CDR3 on the DNA are not certain, so only TCRdb's listed CDR3 is given. The chain combines TRBV6-2 or TRBV6-3 with TRBJ1-1; TRBD1 is taken as the D call from the table, unchecked against the DNA. Including both end residues, the CDR3 is 12 amino acids long. The germline gives CDR1 MNHEY, CDR2 SVGEGT. The CDR3 region is CASSYSSQGALY.

On this clonotype: This could be a read error, since a much larger clone is one nucleotide away. The V call is TRBV20-1, the J call TRBJ2-7; weak D call: TRBD1 (5 bases). CDR3 length: 13 residues. V lost 4 bases and J lost 4, with 14 bases in between. Germline V CDR1 and CDR2: DFQATT, SNEGSKA (reference sequence). The CDR3 DNA reads TGCAGTGCTATGGGGCCAATCGGGTACGAGCAGTACTTC. This encodes CSAMGPIGYEQYF.

A remark on this clonotype: At one of its ends the junction is not consistent with the germline gene, which may arise from a read error. The chain has TRBV5-1 and TRBJ2-3; D is unresolved. The CDR3 contains 12 residues. CDR1 and CDR2 from the germline V gene are SGHRS and YFSETQ. CDR3 sequence reads: CASNLHTDMQYF. The CDR3 DNA reads TGCGCCAGTAACCTTCACACAGATATGCAGTATTTT.

To note about this clonotype: An end of the junction differs from the germline gene, which may be a read error. The chain joins TRBV28 to TRBJ1-6; D remains ambiguous. The length of the CDR3 is 15 residues. Germline CDR1 is MDHEN and CDR2 is SYDVKM. CDR3 nucleotide sequence: TGTGCCAGCACCTCCGAGGTGGCGGGGAATTCACGCCTCCACTTT. Amino acid sequence: CASTSEVAGNSRLHF.

Of note for this clonotype: The germline gene is not matched at one end of the junction; a read error may be the cause. V is TRBV6-1 and J is TRBJ2-1; the D gene is possibly TRBD2 (5 bases). Germline V gives CDR1 MNHNS, CDR2 SASEGT. The length of the CDR3 is 15 residues. The CDR3: CPSSQLVRSYNEQFF. The CDR3 DNA follows: TGTCCCAGCAGTCAACTAGTGAGATCCTACAATGAGCAGTTCTTC.

This clonotype was observed a single time. The chain has TRBV12-3 or TRBV12-4 and TRBJ1-2; 7 nucleotides agree with TRBD1. The V and J ends lost 10 bases and 7 bases, in that order; junction bases with no gene match: 15. This CDR3 contains 14 residues. The CDR3 loop is CANILDRADFGYTF. The CDR3 DNA follows: TGTGCCAACATTTTAGACAGGGCGGACTTTGGCTACACCTTC.

Concerning this clonotype: A read error may account for a junction end that differs from germline. The CDR3 region has the DNA TGCAGTGCTAGCGGAAGGACAGGCCATCTCGTCAATAAGCAGTTCTTC. Protein sequence: CSASGRTGHLVNKQFF. The rearrangement links TRBV20-1 to TRBJ2-1; 7 positions match TRBD1. The CDR3 sequence is 16 residues long. Germline CDR1 and CDR2: DFQATT and SNEGSKA (reference sequence).

The chain is built from TRBV5-5 and TRBJ2-2, with a possible D match to TRBD2 (5 bases). The CDR3 runs to 15 residues. V was pared by 5 bases and J by 5 bases, with 16 bases between. The germline gives CDR1 SGHKS, CDR2 YYEKEE (reference sequence). The CDR3 sequence: CASRLGLGVTGELFF. The CDR3 DNA sequence: TGTGCCAGCAGACTGGGATTGGGAGTTACCGGGGAGCTGTTTTTT.